The clone carrying this T cell receptor beta chain was observed a handful of times. The CDR3 extends over 14 amino acids. V lost 7 bases and J lost 1; bases outside the gene matches: 6. Germline V lookup: CDR1 ENHRY, CDR2 SYGVKD. In the study's own analysis: 95,638 TCRs per sample was the median, with a range of about 20,000 to 700,000. TCRdb reprocessed the RACE reads with MiXCR, giving one entry per CDR3 protein. The V and J calls and clone size are TCRdb's, not the authors'. In the table there are under 50,000 distinct CDR3 sequences, approximately 9.5% of which are singletons. Described time point: patch test 3, about 24 weeks after DPC sensitization. Described treatment: therapeutic diphenylcyclopropenone sensitization with weekly scalp DPC. Researchers extracted total RNA from unfractionated whole blood. The source of the sample is a study of human T cells and chemical hapten exposure. At the level of the study: Variation in per-sample TCR yields came mainly from small pooled library volume differences.

Specimen: whole blood, collected in connection with sensitization to the hapten diphenylcyclopropenone (DPC). The chain employs TRBV10-3 and TRBJ1-1; TRBD1 matches at 7 bases. This receptor was identified in a man aged 50 to 60 with alopecia areata. Some clones in this sample may be carry-over from other donors' samples. The CDR3, as DNA: TGTGCCATCAACTCCGGGACAGAGAACACTGAAGCTTTCTTT. Protein product: CAINSGTENTEAFF.